These 21 T cell receptor beta chains were sequenced from one sample in a study of cytomegalovirus exposure and HLA in healthy donors. A multiplex PCR was run with 60 Vbeta primers and 13 Jbeta primers. Clones were sequenced by immunoSEQ multiplex PCR, and TCRdb holds only the in-frame ones, with some missing. The sample shows about 140,000 clones, roughly 79% of them seen only once. Sequencing input: PBMCs. All receptors derive from a woman aged 60-70 years in good health and CMV-seropositive.

The rearrangement joins TRBV7-6 to TRBJ1-2, with 9 bases lining up with TRBD1. Germline assignment: CDR1 SGHVS and CDR2 FNYEAQ. The length of the CDR3 is 14 residues. J lost 13 bases, V lost 4 bases, and 13 bases had no gene match. The CDR3 is CASSSGYGDRVVTF. The CDR3 nucleotides are TGTGCCAGCAGCTCGGGGTACGGGGACAGGGTAGTCACCTTC.

The table lists this clone with a count of one. In DNA form, the CDR3 reads TGTGCCAGCAGCTTCTTACAGGGGGCTGGTGGCTACACCTTC. It yields the protein CASSFLQGAGGYTF. The chain carries TRBV7-8 and TRBJ1-2, with 9 bases that match TRBD1. After removal of 3 bases from V and 7 bases from J, the junction contained 6 bases not matched to a gene. The CDR3 totals 14 residues. From germline, CDR1 is SGHVS and CDR2 FQNEAQ. Looking up the rest from reference TRBV7-8 and TRBJ1-2 gives the full variable domain: GAGVSQSPRYKVAKRGQDVALRCDPISGHVSLFWYQQALGQGPEFLTYFQNEAQLDKSGLPSDRFFAERPEGSVSTLKIQRTQQEDSAVYLCASSFLQGAGGYTFGSGTRLTVV.

The rearrangement uses TRBV13 and TRBJ2-5; 8 bases agree with TRBD2. Germline loops: CDR1 PRHDT, CDR2 FYEKMQ (reference sequence). This CDR3 has 16 amino acids. Unmatched junction bases numbered 5, after V lost 0 bases and J lost 2 bases. Here the CDR3 reads CASSLGVAGPQETQYF. The CDR3 nucleotides read TGTGCCAGCAGCTTAGGAGTAGCGGGACCTCAAGAGACCCAGTACTTC.

This rearrangement joins TRBV14 to TRBJ1-2; 7 bases match TRBD1. The germline V gene encodes CDR1 SGHDN and CDR2 FVKESK. V was pared by 4 bases and J by 4 bases, with 9 bases of the junction left unmatched. The CDR3 contains 15 residues. The CDR3 nucleotides are TGTGCCAGCAGCCTACGGACAGGTACCAGCTATGGCTACACCTTC. This codes for CASSLRTGTSYGYTF.

V is TRBV18 and J is TRBJ1-1, with D tentatively TRBD1 (5 bases). CDR1 and CDR2 (germline): KGHSH, LQKENI. V gave up 0 bases and J gave up 1 base, with 12 bases separating them. The CDR3 runs to 16 residues. CDR3 coding DNA: TGTGCCAGCTCACCACCATCCAGGGCCAGGAACACTGAAGCTTTCTTT. It translates to CASSPPSRARNTEAFF. The complete variable domain, with remaining parts taken from reference TRBV18 and TRBJ1-1, reads NAGVMQNPRHLVRRRGQEARLRCSPMKGHSHVYWYRQLPEEGLKFMVYLQKENIIDESGMPKERFSAEFPKEGPSILRIQQVVRGDSAAYFCASSPPSRARNTEAFFGQGTRLTVV.

The J gene is TRBJ2-7, the V gene TRBV28; D unresolved. In germline, CDR1 is MDHEN, CDR2 SYDVKM. Trimming took 6 bases from V and 9 from J, leaving 12 bases between them. This CDR3 is built from 11 residues. CDR3 nucleotide sequence: TGTGCCAGCAGCCTTAGAGGAAGGCAGTACTTC. It codes for CASSLRGRQYF.

V is TRBV20-1 and J is TRBJ1-1; no clear D gene. CDR3 length: 11 residues. Germline V lookup: CDR1 DFQATT, CDR2 SNEGSKA (reference sequence). V lost 5 bases and J 5 bases, leaving 9 bases between the germline ends. The CDR3 reads CSARGSTEAFF. DNA of the CDR3: TGCAGTGCTCGAGGTAGTACTGAAGCTTTCTTT.

V is TRBV7-9 and J is TRBJ1-2; D is undetermined. Deletions cut 1 base from V and 6 bases from J, with 12 bases between. Germline CDR1 SEHNR, CDR2 FQNEAQ (reference sequence). CDR3 length: 14 amino acids. The CDR3: CASSLVGQSHGYTF. The CDR3 nucleotides read TGTGCCAGCAGCTTAGTTGGGCAGTCCCATGGCTACACCTTC.

The chain links TRBV5-8 to TRBJ2-7, with TRBD2 identical over 7 bases. V shed 4 bases, J shed 7 bases, and the junction held 8 bases outside the gene matches. Per the germline V gene, CDR1 is SGHTS and CDR2 is YDEGEE. The CDR3 spans 13 residues. CDR3 sequence: CASSQGLDREQYF. CDR3 in DNA: TGTGCCAGCAGCCAAGGACTAGACCGGGAGCAGTACTTC.

The chain recombines TRBV9 with TRBJ2-3; D possibly corresponds to TRBD2 (6 bases). The CDR3 has 17 residues. Germline V gene sequence: CDR1 SGDLS, CDR2 YYNGEE. V gave up 4 bases and J gave up 1 base, with 19 bases separating them. The CDR3 DNA reads as TGTGCCAGCAGCCCAACGTCGTCGGGAGCCGGCACAGATACGCAGTATTTT. It yields the protein CASSPTSSGAGTDTQYF.

V gene TRBV6-4 combines with J gene TRBJ2-5, with a tentative D call TRBD2 (5 bases). Germline assignment: CDR1 MRHNA and CDR2 SNTAGT. Trimming cost V 9 bases and J 7 bases, with 15 bases left between them. The CDR3 has 12 amino acids. The CDR3 DNA reads TGTGCCAGGAAAGACTACTGGGGGACCCAGTACTTC. Amino acids: CARKDYWGTQYF.

Only a few counts were recorded for this clone. One base separates it from a far larger clone, so it is likely a read error. This chain joins TRBV28 and TRBJ2-7, with D unresolved. This CDR3 has 12 amino acids. The germline V gene encodes CDR1 MDHEN and CDR2 SYDVKM. The CDR3 reads CASTESSYAQYF. The CDR3 DNA reads TGTGCCAGCACTGAGAGCTCCTACGCGCAGTACTTC.

A single count supports this clone. The chain carries TRBV19 and TRBJ2-1, with TRBD2 identical over 9 bases. After removal of 7 bases from V and 2 bases from J, the junction contained 9 bases not matched to a gene. CDR1 is LNHDA and CDR2 is SQIVND in the germline V gene (reference sequence). CDR3 size: 16 residues. The CDR3 spells CASTPPAGGTYNEQFF. CDR3 DNA: TGTGCCAGTACCCCCCCAGCGGGAGGTACCTACAATGAGCAGTTCTTC.

The rearrangement uses TRBV5-8 and TRBJ2-1; D is uncertain. Trimming shortened V by 1 base and J by 9 bases, and 23 bases separated the two germline ends. The CDR3 is made up of 17 amino acids. In germline, CDR1 is SGHTS, CDR2 YDEGEE. The CDR3, as DNA: TGTGCCAGCAGCTTGACCCATAGGTTCGAGTATACGGGTGAGCAGTTCTTC. This codes for CASSLTHRFEYTGEQFF.

This chain joins TRBV28 and TRBJ2-7; TRBD2 matches at 14 bases. Losses at the gene ends were 6 bases for V and 4 bases for J; bases not matched to a gene: 5. In germline, CDR1 is MDHEN, CDR2 SYDVKM. The length of the CDR3 is 15 residues. Here the CDR3 reads CASRMTSGRGYEQYF. In DNA form, the CDR3 reads TGTGCCAGCAGAATGACTAGCGGGAGGGGGTACGAGCAGTACTTC.

This sequence joins TRBV4-1 and TRBJ1-2, with 10 bases aligning to TRBD1. This CDR3 is 16 amino acids long. The trim removed 6 bases at V and 4 bases at J, leaving 11 bases unmatched. Germline assignment: CDR1 MGHRA and CDR2 YSYEKL. CDR3 residues: CASREMGQGTFYGYTF. The CDR3 DNA sequence: TGCGCCAGCAGAGAGATGGGACAGGGGACCTTCTATGGCTACACCTTC.

The chain employs TRBV19 and TRBJ2-1, with TRBD2 matching 14 bases. The CDR3 is 17 amino acids. Germline trimming cut 3 bases from V and 6 bases from J; bases unmatched to any gene: 7. Germline loops: CDR1 LNHDA, CDR2 SQIVND (reference sequence). The CDR3 loop is CASSISTSGREFNEQFF. CDR3 in DNA: TGTGCCAGTAGTATTTCGACTAGCGGGAGGGAATTCAATGAGCAGTTCTTC.

The chain employs TRBV30 and TRBJ2-2; TRBD2 agrees at 11 bases. Germline CDR1 GTSNPN, CDR2 SVGIG (reference sequence). The J segment lost 6 bases and the V segment lost 5 bases, leaving 5 bases of the junction unmatched. The CDR3 has 14 residues. This CDR3 is CAWDGTSGAGELFF. The CDR3 nucleotides are TGTGCCTGGGATGGGACTAGCGGAGCCGGGGAGCTGTTTTTT.

This sequence joins TRBV10-3 and TRBJ1-5; 7 positions match TRBD1. The V gene's germline CDR1 is ENHRY and CDR2 SYGVKD. V shed 6 bases and J 6 bases; nucleotides not matched to a gene: 8. The CDR3 length is 14 residues. The CDR3 nucleotides are TGTGCCATCAGCACAGGGGATGGAACTCAGCCCCAGCATTTT. This sequence encodes CAISTGDGTQPQHF.

V and J are TRBV7-9 and TRBJ2-7, with 12 bases matching TRBD2. The V and J ends lost 1 base and 4 bases, in that order; junction bases with no gene match: 8. Germline V gene data show CDR1 as SEHNR and CDR2 as FQNEAQ (reference sequence). The CDR3 contains 17 residues. CDR3 in amino acids: CASSLGLAGVQSYEQYF. CDR3 in DNA: TGTGCCAGCAGCTTAGGACTAGCGGGAGTACAGTCGTACGAGCAGTACTTC.

The CDR3 DNA sequence: TGTGCCAGTAACGCGGGACAGATTAGCAATCAGCCCCAGCATTTT. Protein: CASNAGQISNQPQHF. This chain uses TRBV19 with TRBJ1-5, with 7 positions matching TRBD1. J lost 0 bases, V lost 7 bases, and 6 bases had no gene match. CDR3 length equals 15 residues. Germline V gene sequence: CDR1 LNHDA, CDR2 SQIVND (reference sequence).